This entry features one TCR beta chain sequence. Via MiXCR, TCRdb re-called the reads, giving one row per CDR3 protein. The sample lists about 740,000 distinct CDR3 sequences, approximately 40% seen once, with roughly 2.8% in the top ten. This entry belongs to a study of T cell repertoires in cytomegalovirus infection. The CDR3 sequence is 15 residues long. V gave up 5 bases and J gave up 6 bases; unmatched junction bases: 4. Per germline, CDR1 MNHNY and CDR2 SVGAGI (reference sequence). The sequencing sample was made of PBMCs. V and J are TRBV6-6 and TRBJ1-6, with TRBD1 identical over 10 bases. The source is a human donor in good health (CMV status not recorded). Some clones in this sample may be carry-over from other donors' samples. The DNA of the CDR3 is TGTGCCAGCAGTGTCGGGACAGGGGCTAATTCACCCCTCCACTTT. It specifies CASSVGTGANSPLHF.